The entry that follows covers one T cell receptor beta chain sequence. Its antigen is not known. The sample originates from a study of T cells expressing NK-cell markers. Whole-study context: One of the eight sequenced donors was seronegative, whereas the other seven were HCMV-seropositive.

Whole-study findings and limits: Dominant NKG2C+ clonotypes were found to form about 1.0-7.5% of CD8+ T cells in several donors.

TCRdb re-called the 5' RACE reads; every CDR3 protein appears as one record, without DNA. The sample includes about 120,000 distinct CDR3 sequences. Specimen: blood T cells: a sorted CD56 or NKG2C T cell subset, CD4+ or CD8+ T cells, or bulk PBMC T cells (not recorded which). The sequence came from a woman aged 18-69 years in good health.

This CDR3 reads CASSPQGAPNYGYTF. This sequence joins TRBV7-6 and TRBJ1-2; there is no DNA to check the TCRdb D call of TRBD1. The germline CDR1 and CDR2 sequences are SGHVS and FNYEAQ. This CDR3 contains 15 residues.